The 20 T cell receptor beta chains below were found in one sample sequenced in a study of blood T cell repertoires in COVID-19. Produced via immunoSEQ multiplex PCR; TCRdb's table is partial and in-frame only. The sample carries roughly 180,000 clones, 75% to 90% recorded once. The material sequenced was peripheral blood. The receptors originated from a woman aged 60-70 years with acute or convalescent COVID-19.

As regards this clone: Other DNA sequences in the sample encode the same CDR3. The V and J genes are TRBV5-1 and TRBJ2-7, with 7 nucleotides matching TRBD1. Germline V lookup: CDR1 SGHRS, CDR2 YFSETQ. V gave up 3 bases and J gave up 3 bases; unmatched junction bases: 3. The CDR3 consists of 13 residues. This CDR3 is CASSSRQGYEQYF. CDR3 bases: TGCGCCAGCAGCTCGAGACAGGGCTACGAGCAGTACTTC.

This rearrangement joins TRBV7-3 to TRBJ2-1; 9 bases fit TRBD2. The V gene end was trimmed by 3 bases and the J gene end by 6 bases; junction bases not matched to a gene: 3. The CDR3 sequence is 14 residues long. Germline V gives CDR1 SGHTA, CDR2 FQGTGA. The CDR3 sequence is CASSLNSGSNEQFF. The CDR3 DNA follows: TGTGCCAGCAGCTTGAATAGCGGGAGCAATGAGCAGTTCTTC.

CDR3 coding DNA: TGCGCCAGCAGCTTGCGCTCCACAGGGGCCGGGGAGCTGTTTTTT. Translation: CASSLRSTGAGELFF. This chain links TRBV5-1 with TRBJ2-2; 7 nucleotides agree with TRBD1. Germline CDR1 and CDR2: SGHRS and YFSETQ. This CDR3 comprises 15 residues. The J segment lost 6 bases and the V segment lost 1 base, leaving 6 bases of the junction unmatched.

This chain links TRBV4-1 with TRBJ2-7; 7 bases agree with TRBD2. The length of the CDR3 is 15 residues. V lost 0 bases, J lost 2 bases, and 4 bases stayed unmatched. In germline, CDR1 is MGHRA, CDR2 YSYEKL. The CDR3 nucleotides are TGCGCCAGCAGCCAAGAGGCTAGCGGACCCTACGAGCAGTACTTC. Its protein is CASSQEASGPYEQYF.

This chain joins TRBV2 and TRBJ1-2, with TRBD1 matching over 7 bases. The V segment lost 3 bases and the J segment 2 bases; nucleotides outside the gene matches: 3. The CDR3 covers 14 residues. CDR1 SNHLY and CDR2 FYNNEI come from the germline V gene. The CDR3 here is CASSDQGENYGYTF. The CDR3 DNA follows: TGTGCCAGCAGTGACCAGGGGGAGAACTATGGCTACACCTTC. Supplemented by reference TRBV2 and TRBJ1-2, the full variable domain reads EPEVTQTPSHQVTQMGQEVILRCVPISNHLYFYWYRQILGQKVEFLVSFYNNEISEKSEIFDDQFSVERPDGSNFTLKIRSTKLEDSAMYFCASSDQGENYGYTFGSGTRLTVV.

J is TRBJ1-2 and V is TRBV6-5, with TRBD1 matching 10 bases. Germline V gene data show CDR1 as MNHEY and CDR2 as SVGAGI. The V and J ends lost 6 bases and 0 bases, in that order; junction bases with no gene match: 4. The CDR3 has 15 amino acids. CDR3: CASRRQGASNYGYTF. In nucleotides, the CDR3 is TGTGCCAGCAGGCGACAGGGGGCATCTAACTATGGCTACACCTTC.

The chain combines TRBV5-1 with TRBJ1-2; TRBD1 matches 9 bases. The trim removed 6 bases at V and 8 bases at J, leaving 8 bases unmatched. Germline V gives CDR1 SGHRS, CDR2 YFSETQ. This CDR3 has 13 residues. CDR3 sequence reads: CASNLGTGRGYTF. As DNA, the CDR3 is TGCGCCAGCAATCTGGGGACAGGGCGGGGCTACACCTTC.

This chain joins TRBV7-3 and TRBJ2-1, with 8 nucleotides matching TRBD2. The CDR3 is 15 amino acids. In germline, CDR1 is SGHTA, CDR2 FQGTGA. V lost 5 bases, J lost 10 bases, and 13 bases stayed unmatched. The CDR3 is CASSPRGTSREEQFF. The CDR3 DNA reads TGTGCCAGCAGCCCACGAGGGACTAGTCGGGAAGAGCAGTTCTTC.

The table lists this clone with a few counts. The chain uses TRBV5-8 and TRBJ2-1, with D maybe TRBD2 (6 bases). In germline, CDR1 is SGHTS, CDR2 YDEGEE. The CDR3 length is 15 residues. Trimming left V 4 bases short and J 7 bases short, with 18 bases between. CDR3 DNA: TGTGCCAGCAGCCCAGCGGGCCAAGTCGGGAATGAGCAGTTCTTC. This gives the protein CASSPAGQVGNEQFF.

The V call is TRBV7-3, the J call TRBJ2-1, with a tentative D call TRBD2 (6 bases). V was shortened by 0 bases and J by 6 bases, with 9 bases between the two germline ends. CDR1 SGHTA and CDR2 FQGTGA come from the germline V gene. The CDR3 sequence is 14 residues long. The CDR3 DNA follows: TGTGCCAGCAGCTTAACGGCGGGGACCAATGAGCAGTTCTTC. It yields the protein CASSLTAGTNEQFF.

V usage is TRBV11-3 and J usage is TRBJ1-6; no clear D. Germline V lookup: CDR1 SGHNT, CDR2 YENEEA. This CDR3 comprises 17 residues. V lost 5 bases and J lost 0, with 14 bases in between. This CDR3 reads CASSEAAQSSYNSPLHF. For the CDR3, the DNA is TGTGCCAGCAGCGAGGCAGCTCAGAGCTCCTATAATTCACCCCTCCACTTT.

V gene TRBV29-1 combines with J gene TRBJ1-2, with D perhaps TRBD1 (5 bases). Germline loops: CDR1 SQVTM, CDR2 ANQGSEA. The CDR3 length is 14 residues. V shed 3 bases and J shed 4 bases, with 15 bases lying between them. In nucleotides, the CDR3 is TGCAGCGTTGAGGATGCAGGGAGGGTCTATGGCTACACCTTC. Its protein is CSVEDAGRVYGYTF.

This chain links TRBV2 with TRBJ1-2; D ambiguous. Trimming stripped 4 bases from V and 4 bases from J, with 7 bases between. The CDR3 loop spans 12 amino acids. The germline CDR1 and CDR2 sequences are SNHLY and FYNNEI. CDR3 nucleotides: TGTGCCAGCAGTGTCGATAGCTATGGCTACACCTTC. Translation: CASSVDSYGYTF. Supplemented by reference TRBV2 and TRBJ1-2, the full variable domain reads EPEVTQTPSHQVTQMGQEVILRCVPISNHLYFYWYRQILGQKVEFLVSFYNNEISEKSEIFDDQFSVERPDGSNFTLKIRSTKLEDSAMYFCASSVDSYGYTFGSGTRLTVV.

The chain is built from TRBV3-1 (or the pseudogene TRBV3-2) and TRBJ1-2; D perhaps matches TRBD1 (6 bases). The CDR3 length is 14 residues. Trimming cost V 4 bases and J 8 bases, with 17 bases left between them. Germline V lookup: CDR1 LGHDT, CDR2 YNNKEL (reference sequence). CDR3 loop: CASSPFTRTVGYTF. The CDR3 DNA reads as TGTGCCAGCAGCCCTTTCACCCGGACAGTAGGCTACACCTTC.

This chain joins TRBV28 and TRBJ2-5; 7 bases fit TRBD1. Germline V gene sequence: CDR1 MDHEN, CDR2 SYDVKM. This CDR3 contains 16 residues. The ends lost 6 bases at V and 0 bases at J; junction bases unmatched: 10. The CDR3 protein is CASSWLDRMYQETQYF. The CDR3 nucleotides are TGTGCCAGCAGCTGGTTGGACAGGATGTACCAAGAGACCCAGTACTTC.

This chain uses TRBV18 with TRBJ2-7; D possibly corresponds to TRBD1 (5 bases). The CDR3 totals 13 residues. Germline CDR1 reads KGHSH; CDR2 reads LQKENI. Trimming left V 3 bases short and J 4 bases short, with 10 bases between. CDR3 sequence reads: CASSPRQTYEQYF. The CDR3 nucleotides are TGTGCCAGCTCACCCCGACAGACGTACGAGCAGTACTTC.

The chain links TRBV29-1 to TRBJ2-7; 8 bases agree with TRBD2. J gave up 4 bases and V 4 bases, and 0 bases lay outside the gene matches. Germline V gene data show CDR1 as SQVTM and CDR2 as ANQGSEA. This CDR3 contains 11 residues. DNA for the CDR3: TGCAGCGTTGCTAGCGGGTACGAGCAGTACGTC. Residues: CSVASGYEQYV.

This clone was recorded once. This chain links TRBV6-5 with TRBJ2-1; TRBD2 is a possible D gene (5 bases). The germline CDR1 and CDR2 sequences are MNHEY and SVGAGI. The CDR3 covers 13 residues. Trimming shortened V by 0 bases and J by 9 bases, and 9 bases separated the two germline ends. The CDR3 region has the DNA TGTGCCAGCAGTTACTCGCTCGGAGGTGAGCAGTTCTTC. Translated: CASSYSLGGEQFF.

The CDR3 is CASSAYTGTDYGYTF. CDR3 in DNA: TGTGCCAGCTCAGCCTACACCGGGACAGATTATGGCTACACCTTC. The chain has TRBV18 and TRBJ1-2; 7 bases match TRBD1. The CDR3 consists of 15 residues. Germline V lookup: CDR1 KGHSH, CDR2 LQKENI. V was pared by 5 bases and J by 5 bases, with 11 bases of the junction left unmatched.

The rearrangement uses TRBV12-3 or TRBV12-4 and TRBJ1-1; the D is unclear. Trimming left V 7 bases short and J 0 bases short, with 6 bases between. This CDR3 is 12 amino acids long. CDR3 in amino acids: CASTVMNTEAFF. The CDR3 coding sequence is TGTGCCAGCACGGTAATGAACACTGAAGCTTTCTTT.